What follows is one TCR beta chain and its context. Measured with immunoSEQ multiplex PCR; TCRdb has only the in-frame clones, and not every one. This sample carries 300,000 or so clones, around 86% of them seen once, and the ten largest clones take around 9.3%. CDR1 KGHDR and CDR2 SFDVKD come from the germline V gene. The CDR3 has 15 amino acids. V lost 4 bases to trimming and J lost 4 bases; unmatched junction nucleotides: 4. This sample stems from a study of blood T cell repertoires in COVID-19. This chain joins TRBV24-1 and TRBJ2-5; 11 bases line up with TRBD1. Specimen: PBMCs or T cells enriched from blood (not recorded which). The sequence was collected from a woman aged 18-35 years who had recovered from COVID-19. CDR3 sequence: CATSDPGQGGETQYF. The CDR3 region has the DNA TGTGCCACCAGTGACCCGGGACAGGGGGGAGAGACCCAGTACTTC.